Below, one T cell receptor (beta chain) is given with its context. Its cognate antigen is unknown. The sample belongs to a study of cytomegalovirus exposure and HLA in healthy donors. Whole-study findings and limits: Immune exposure data for these donors was limited to CMV serostatus.

The germline V gene encodes CDR1 SGHNT and CDR2 YYREEE (reference sequence). V lost 1 base and J lost 6, with 13 bases in between. This CDR3 contains 15 residues. The PCR made use of 60 Vbeta and 13 Jbeta primers. The method was immunoSEQ multiplex PCR; TCRdb's version includes in-frame clones alone and lacks a portion of them. The top ten hold approximately 11% of the sample, which has fewer than 200,000 clones, 82% seen once. The sample taken for sequencing was PBMCs. This TCR was recovered from a man aged 50 to 60 in good health and CMV-seropositive. The chain has TRBV5-4 and TRBJ1-4; D ambiguous. This CDR3 reads CASSLTAGDHEKLFF. In DNA form, the CDR3 reads TGTGCCAGCAGCTTGACGGCAGGTGATCATGAAAAACTGTTTTTT.